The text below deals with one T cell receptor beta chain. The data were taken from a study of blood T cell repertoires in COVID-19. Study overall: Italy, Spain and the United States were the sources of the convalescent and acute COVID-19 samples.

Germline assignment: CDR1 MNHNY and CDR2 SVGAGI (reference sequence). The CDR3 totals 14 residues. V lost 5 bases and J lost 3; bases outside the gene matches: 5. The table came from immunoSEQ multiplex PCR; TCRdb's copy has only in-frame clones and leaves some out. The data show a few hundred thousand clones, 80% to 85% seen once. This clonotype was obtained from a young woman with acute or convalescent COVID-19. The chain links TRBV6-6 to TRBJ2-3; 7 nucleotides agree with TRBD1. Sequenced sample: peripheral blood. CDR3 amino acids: CASSGGQVTDTQYF. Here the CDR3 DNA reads TGTGCCAGCAGTGGTGGACAGGTTACAGATACGCAGTATTTT.